The clone carrying this T cell receptor beta chain was detected a few times. This record belongs to a study of control samples from healthy donors and cancer patients. The CDR3 totals 14 residues. V trimming: 8 bases; J trimming: 1 base; junction bases outside the gene matches: 5. Germline V lookup: CDR1 MDHEN, CDR2 SYDVKM. Assay: immunoSEQ multiplex PCR; the TCRdb copy retains only in-frame clones and omits some. The sample lists 85,000 to 95,000 clones, approximately 78% occurring once. The J gene is TRBJ2-5, the V gene TRBV28, with TRBD2 matching over 9 bases. Sequencing was performed on blood. The TCR originated in a woman aged 55-70 years in good health. CDR3: CASHQGLAQETQYF. Written as DNA, the CDR3 is TGTGCCAGCCACCAGGGACTAGCCCAAGAGACCCAGTACTTC.